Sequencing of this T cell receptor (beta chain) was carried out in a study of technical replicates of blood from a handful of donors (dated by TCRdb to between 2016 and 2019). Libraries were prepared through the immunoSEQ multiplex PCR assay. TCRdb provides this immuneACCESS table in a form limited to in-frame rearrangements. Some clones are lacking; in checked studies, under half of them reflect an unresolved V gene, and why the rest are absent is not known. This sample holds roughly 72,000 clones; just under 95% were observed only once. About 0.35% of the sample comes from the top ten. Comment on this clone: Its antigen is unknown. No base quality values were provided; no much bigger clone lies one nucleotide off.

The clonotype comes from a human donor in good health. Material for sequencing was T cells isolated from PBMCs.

The nucleotides read TGTGCCAGCAGCCAGGAAGGGGGCTCCTACGAGCAGTACTTC. This translates into CASSQEGGSYEQYF. The V and J genes are TRBV7-3 and TRBJ2-7; the D region possibly corresponds to TRBD1 (6 bases align). The germline V gene gives CDR1 as SGHTA and CDR2 as FQGTGA. V is pared back by 5 bases and J by 0 bases, with 11 bases lying between the germline termini. The cysteine opens and the phenylalanine closes a CDR3 of 14 amino acids. The DNA shown is the 42-base CDR3, in frame from base 1.